The 10 T cell receptor beta chains presented below share a single source sample, sequenced in a study of Graves' ophthalmopathy and Graves' hyperthyroidism. Amplified material comprised TCR beta CDR3 regions derived from RNA transcripts. Investigators did first-round RT-PCR with HTBI primers, then second-round multiplex PCR. Each CDR3 protein is one row after TCRdb ran MiXCR on the multiplex PCR reads. The sample records fewer than 650,000 distinct CDR3 sequences, 22% being singletons. Sample: peripheral blood. The receptors derive from a young woman with stable Graves' hyperthyroidism. Some clones in this sample may be carry-over from other donors' samples.

This clonotype was found many times. The CDR3 coding sequence is TGTGCCAGCAGTTCCGGACAGGGAGATAATTCACCCCTCCACTTT. Translated: CASSSGQGDNSPLHF. The chain couples TRBV5-5 to TRBJ1-6; 8 bases align to TRBD1. Germline CDR1 is SGHKS and CDR2 is YYEKEE (reference sequence). V shed 5 bases and J 5 bases; nucleotides not matched to a gene: 6. The CDR3 is made up of 15 amino acids.

The chain employs TRBV18 and TRBJ2-6; 10 bases align to TRBD1. This CDR3 spans 17 amino acids. The junction had 5 bases not matched to a gene; V was cut back by 6 bases and J by 0 bases. Germline V gives CDR1 KGHSH, CDR2 LQKENI. The CDR3 DNA reads as TGTGCCAGCTCTGCCGACAGGGGGCTCTCTGGGGCCAACGTCCTGACTTTC. Amino acid sequence: CASSADRGLSGANVLTF.

This clonotype appeared a few times. This chain connects TRBV9 to TRBJ2-2; 7 bases are shared with TRBD1. The germline gives CDR1 SGDLS, CDR2 YYNGEE. The CDR3 is 14 residues long. The V and J ends lost 3 bases and 1 base, in that order; junction bases with no gene match: 0. CDR3 sequence: CASSGDRNTGELFF. In nucleotides, the CDR3 is TGTGCCAGCAGCGGGGACAGGAACACCGGGGAGCTGTTTTTT.

This clonotype was counted at least ten times. The genes are TRBV4-1 and TRBJ2-7, with D perhaps TRBD1 (6 bases). CDR1 and CDR2 (germline): MGHRA, YSYEKL. The CDR3 sequence is 15 residues long. V lost 3 bases to trimming and J lost 0 bases, with 12 bases between them. The CDR3: CASSHTAGDSYEQYF. CDR3 nucleotides: TGCGCCAGCAGCCATACTGCAGGGGACTCCTACGAGCAGTACTTC.

The chain uses TRBV3-1 and TRBJ2-7, with a possible D match to TRBD1 (6 bases). Germline V gene data show CDR1 as LGHDT and CDR2 as YNNKEL (reference sequence). Trimming stripped 3 bases from V and 4 bases from J, with 10 bases between. The CDR3 consists of 13 residues. As DNA, the CDR3 is TGTGCCAGCAGCCACAGGGGTGTTTACGAGCAGTACTTC. Translation: CASSHRGVYEQYF.

The chain has TRBV5-1 and TRBJ1-1, with D possibly matching TRBD1 (5 bases). Germline lookup yields CDR1 SGHRS and CDR2 YFSETQ. The CDR3 is 20 amino acids. Trimming took off 1 base at V and 0 bases at J, with 25 bases between the two ends. The CDR3 DNA follows: TGCGCCAGCAGCTTGTCGAACCCGGGAGGGGCAGGAGCGATGAACACTGAAGCTTTCTTT. Its protein product is CASSLSNPGGAGAMNTEAFF.

This clonotype was seen many times. The chain employs TRBV6-2 or TRBV6-3 and TRBJ2-7, with no clear D. Per germline, CDR1 MNHEY and CDR2 SVGEGT. V dropped 7 bases and J dropped 0 bases, with 10 bases sitting between them. The CDR3 runs to 13 residues. CDR3 residues: CASISAASYEQYF. Here the CDR3 DNA reads TGTGCCAGCATTTCGGCGGCCTCCTACGAGCAGTACTTC.

This clonotype was counted many times. This chain connects TRBV7-9 to TRBJ1-1; 9 bases line up with TRBD1. Looked up from germline, CDR1 is SEHNR and CDR2 is FQNEAQ (reference sequence). V lost 8 bases to trimming and J lost 4 bases; unmatched junction nucleotides: 5. The CDR3 length is 13 residues. The CDR3 loop is CASALGQGTEAFF. The CDR3, as DNA: TGTGCCAGCGCTCTGGGACAGGGCACTGAAGCTTTCTTT.

In this sample, this clonotype turned up many times. V and J are TRBV6-2 or TRBV6-3 and TRBJ2-7; 9 bases align to TRBD1. Germline trimming cut 5 bases from V and 6 bases from J; bases unmatched to any gene: 8. The CDR3 is made up of 14 amino acids. Per germline, CDR1 MNHEY and CDR2 SVGEGT. The CDR3 sequence is CASSHDGTGIEQYF. The CDR3 nucleotides read TGTGCCAGCAGTCATGACGGGACAGGGATCGAGCAGTACTTC.

This clonotype was seen many times. The gene calls are TRBV7-9 and TRBJ2-7; D is possibly TRBD2 (6 bases). Trimming stripped 1 base from V and 6 bases from J, with 10 bases between. This CDR3 has 13 residues. In germline, CDR1 is SEHNR, CDR2 FQNEAQ (reference sequence). CDR3 amino acids: CASSLGGAVEQYF. The DNA of the CDR3 is TGTGCCAGCAGCTTAGGCGGGGCGGTCGAGCAGTACTTC.